The present entry profiles one T cell receptor beta chain with its context. It has no known antigen specificity. No base qualities exist here, and no much larger clone lies one base off it. This specimen belongs to a study of blood T cell repertoires in COVID-19 (dated by TCRdb to 2020 to 2022). Concerning the study at large: Samples covering the acute and convalescent phases of COVID-19 were provided by collaborators in the United States, Italy and Spain. A de-identified subject ID, COVID-19 status, age in years and sex were almost always included in the sample metadata. The samples were drawn from two sources: the first 160 participants of the ongoing ImmuneRACE study, and fewer than 1,500 subjects contributed by 6 global collaborators. The repertoires were released in a freely available public database meant as a resource for research on the immune response to SARS-CoV-2. Where available, HLA class I and class II types were obtained from metadata supplied by the sample provider rather than from assay-based typing. The material from the prospective study consisted of cDNA or gDNA derived from T cells, B-cell-depleted T cells, or PBMCs. The dataset comprised deeply sampled blood TCRbeta repertoires from subjects exposed to, actively infected with, or recovered from COVID-19.

The immunoSEQ Assay, a bias-controlled multiplex PCR, was used to amplify TCRbeta CDR3 regions from genomic DNA. Per the authors' processing: The number of nucleated cells in each sample was estimated by amplification of reference gene primers within the assay. Sequence reads were collapsed and filtered to measure the absolute abundance of every unique TCRbeta CDR3 rearrangement. Productive Simpson clonality was computed per sample as the square root of Simpson's diversity index over productive rearrangements. As stored in TCRdb, this immuneACCESS dataset retains in-frame rearrangements with V and J assigned. A fraction of the clones does not appear; measured against another copy, unresolved V genes explain less than half of the discrepancy, and the remainder lacks a known reason. For V, J and clone size, that table is used; D and trimming come from the DNA. The sample profile shows fewer than 300,000 clones; 85% of them were found once. The top ten hold 10% to 15% of the sample.

Whole blood was collected in K2EDTA tubes by collaborating institutions according to the institutions' own protocols. For TCRbeta analysis, collaborators shipped samples in one of three forms: frozen whole blood, isolated PBMCs, or DNA extracted from either of those sample types. From cysteine to phenylalanine, the CDR3 is 17 amino acids long. Only CDR3 DNA remains: 51 bases, in frame from the first base. V loses 1 base of germline sequence and J loses 0 bases, and the interval between the two ends is 13 bases. CDR1 and CDR2, looked up from the germline V gene, are SGHTS and YDEGEE. What the authors observed across the whole study: How much clinical and demographic metadata was included differed by source and by participant, and the metadata was provided uncurated.

The sequenced material came from peripheral blood. This TCR was sampled from a human donor in a cohort sampled during active COVID-19. The V gene is TRBV5-8 and the J gene is TRBJ1-4, with the D gene too uncertain to name. The CDR3 loop reads CASSLSSVYATNEKLFF. The base sequence is TGTGCCAGCAGCTTGTCGTCTGTTTATGCAACTAATGAAAAACTGTTTTTT.